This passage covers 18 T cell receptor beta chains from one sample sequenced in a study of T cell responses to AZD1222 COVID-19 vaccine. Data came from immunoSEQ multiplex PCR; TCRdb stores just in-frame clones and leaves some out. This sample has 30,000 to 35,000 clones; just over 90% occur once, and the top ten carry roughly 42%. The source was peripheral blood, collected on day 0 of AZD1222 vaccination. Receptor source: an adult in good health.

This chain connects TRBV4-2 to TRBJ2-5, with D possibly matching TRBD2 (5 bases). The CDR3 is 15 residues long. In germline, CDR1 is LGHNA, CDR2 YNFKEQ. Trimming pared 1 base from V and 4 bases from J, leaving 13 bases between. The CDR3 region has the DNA TGTGCCAGCAGCCAAGCGGCTAGCCCCAGAGAGACCCAGTACTTC. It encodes CASSQAASPRETQYF.

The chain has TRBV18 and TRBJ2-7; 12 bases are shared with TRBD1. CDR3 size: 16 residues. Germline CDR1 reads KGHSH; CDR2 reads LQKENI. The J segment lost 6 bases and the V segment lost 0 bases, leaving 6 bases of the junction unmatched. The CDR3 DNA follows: TGTGCCAGCTCACCACCGGTCCGGGACAGGGGGCCCGAGCAGTACTTC. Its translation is CASSPPVRDRGPEQYF.

The DNA for the CDR3 is TGTGCCAGCAGCTTCAGACAGGGTATTGGAGAGACCCAGTACTTC. Encoded protein: CASSFRQGIGETQYF. The chain employs TRBV7-9 and TRBJ2-5; 7 nucleotides align to TRBD1. Per germline, CDR1 SEHNR and CDR2 FQNEAQ (reference sequence). This CDR3 comprises 15 residues. The trim removed 3 bases at V and 4 bases at J, leaving 8 bases unmatched.

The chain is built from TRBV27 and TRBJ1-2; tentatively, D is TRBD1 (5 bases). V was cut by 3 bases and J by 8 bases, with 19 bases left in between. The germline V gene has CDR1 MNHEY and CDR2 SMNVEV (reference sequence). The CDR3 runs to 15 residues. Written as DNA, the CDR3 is TGTGCCAGCAGTTTCCGCGAGGGAGGGGAGAAAGGCTACACCTTC. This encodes CASSFREGGEKGYTF.

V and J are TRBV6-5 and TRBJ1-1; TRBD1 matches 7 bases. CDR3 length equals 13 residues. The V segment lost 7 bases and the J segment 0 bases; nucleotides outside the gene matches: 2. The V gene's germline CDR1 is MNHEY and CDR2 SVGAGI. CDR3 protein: CASTQGVNTEAFF. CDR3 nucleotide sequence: TGTGCCAGCACCCAGGGGGTGAACACTGAAGCTTTCTTT.

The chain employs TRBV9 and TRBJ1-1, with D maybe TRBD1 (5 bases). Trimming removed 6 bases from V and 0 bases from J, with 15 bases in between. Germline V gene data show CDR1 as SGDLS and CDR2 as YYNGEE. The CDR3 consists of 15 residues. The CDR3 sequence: CASTEGHFLNTEAFF. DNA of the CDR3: TGTGCCAGCACCGAGGGGCATTTTTTGAACACTGAAGCTTTCTTT.

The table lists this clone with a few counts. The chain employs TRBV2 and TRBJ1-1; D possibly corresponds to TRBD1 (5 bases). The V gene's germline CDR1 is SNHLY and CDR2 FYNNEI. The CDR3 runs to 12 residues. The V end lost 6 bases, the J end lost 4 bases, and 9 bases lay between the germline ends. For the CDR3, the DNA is TGTGCCAGCAGCGAGGGGTTCACTGAAGCTTTCTTT. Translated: CASSEGFTEAFF. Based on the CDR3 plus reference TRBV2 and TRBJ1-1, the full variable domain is EPEVTQTPSHQVTQMGQEVILRCVPISNHLYFYWYRQILGQKVEFLVSFYNNEISEKSEIFDDQFSVERPDGSNFTLKIRSTKLEDSAMYFCASSEGFTEAFFGQGTRLTVV.

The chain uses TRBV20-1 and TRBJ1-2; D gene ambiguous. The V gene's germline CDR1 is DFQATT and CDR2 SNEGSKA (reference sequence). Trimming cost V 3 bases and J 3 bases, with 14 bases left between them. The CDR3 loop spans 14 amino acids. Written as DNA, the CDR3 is TGCAGTGCTAGTGGCCCCGGGCGTGACTATGGCTACACCTTC. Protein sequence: CSASGPGRDYGYTF.

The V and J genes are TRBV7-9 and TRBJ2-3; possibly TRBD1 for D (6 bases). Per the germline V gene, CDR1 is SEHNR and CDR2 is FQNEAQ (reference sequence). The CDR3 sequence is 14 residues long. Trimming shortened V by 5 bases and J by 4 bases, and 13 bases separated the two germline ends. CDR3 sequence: CASSLQGRADTQYF. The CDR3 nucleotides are TGTGCCAGCAGCCTGCAGGGGCGCGCAGATACGCAGTATTTT.

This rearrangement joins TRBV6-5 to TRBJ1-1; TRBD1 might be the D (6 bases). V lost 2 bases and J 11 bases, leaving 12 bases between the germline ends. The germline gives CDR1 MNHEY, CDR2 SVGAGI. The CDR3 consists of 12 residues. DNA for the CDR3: TGTGCCAGCAGTTACGGCGGGGGCTCTGCTTTCTTT. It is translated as CASSYGGGSAFF.

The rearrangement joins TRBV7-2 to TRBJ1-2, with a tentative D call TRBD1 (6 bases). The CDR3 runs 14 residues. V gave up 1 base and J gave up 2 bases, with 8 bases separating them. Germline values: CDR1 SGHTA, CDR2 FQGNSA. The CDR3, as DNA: TGTGCCAGCAGCTTAGACAGGGCCAACTATGGCTACACCTTC. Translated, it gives CASSLDRANYGYTF.

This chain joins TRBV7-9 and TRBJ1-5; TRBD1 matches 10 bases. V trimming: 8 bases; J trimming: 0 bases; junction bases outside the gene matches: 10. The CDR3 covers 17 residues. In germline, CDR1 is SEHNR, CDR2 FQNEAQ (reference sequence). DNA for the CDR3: TGTGCCAGCTTAGGACAGGGGGACAAGCATAGCAATCAGCCCCAGCATTTT. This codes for CASLGQGDKHSNQPQHF.

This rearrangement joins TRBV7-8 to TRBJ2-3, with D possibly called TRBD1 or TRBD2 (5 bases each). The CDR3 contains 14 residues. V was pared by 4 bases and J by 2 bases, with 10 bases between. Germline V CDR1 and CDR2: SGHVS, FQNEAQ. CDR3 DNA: TGTGCCAGCAGCTCCGGGACCTACACAGATACGCAGTATTTT. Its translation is CASSSGTYTDTQYF.

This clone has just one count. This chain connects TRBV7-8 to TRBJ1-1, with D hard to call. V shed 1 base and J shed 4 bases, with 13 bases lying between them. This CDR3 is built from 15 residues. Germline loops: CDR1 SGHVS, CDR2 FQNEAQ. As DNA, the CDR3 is TGTGCCAGCAGCTTAGATACGGGAGCGGGCACTGAAGCTTTCTTT. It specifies CASSLDTGAGTEAFF.

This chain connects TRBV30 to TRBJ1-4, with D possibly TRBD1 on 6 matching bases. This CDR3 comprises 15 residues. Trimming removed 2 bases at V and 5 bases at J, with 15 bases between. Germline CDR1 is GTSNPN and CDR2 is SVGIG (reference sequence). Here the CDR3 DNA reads TGTGCCTGGAGTAGGATCACAGGGTCGAATGAAAAACTGTTTTTT. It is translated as CAWSRITGSNEKLFF.

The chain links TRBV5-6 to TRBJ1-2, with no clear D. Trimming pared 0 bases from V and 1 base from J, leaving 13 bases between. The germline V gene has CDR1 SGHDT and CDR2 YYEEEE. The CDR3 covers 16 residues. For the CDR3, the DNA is TGTGCCAGCAGCTTGGCACAGAGGGTACATAACTATGGCTACACCTTC. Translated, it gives CASSLAQRVHNYGYTF.

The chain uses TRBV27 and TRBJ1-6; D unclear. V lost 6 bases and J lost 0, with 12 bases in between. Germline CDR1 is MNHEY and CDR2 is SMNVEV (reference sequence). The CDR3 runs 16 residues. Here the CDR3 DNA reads TGTGCCAGCAGCTTGGACGGGGTCTCCTATAATTCACCCCTCCACTTT. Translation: CASSLDGVSYNSPLHF.

The CDR3 protein is CASSLDYREQYF. The CDR3 DNA reads TGCGCCAGCAGCTTGGACTACAGGGAACAGTACTTC. The chain has TRBV5-1 and TRBJ2-7, with D perhaps TRBD1 (6 bases). The CDR3 is made up of 12 amino acids. V was trimmed by 0 bases and J by 10 bases, leaving 11 bases between them. CDR1 and CDR2 from the germline V gene are SGHRS and YFSETQ.